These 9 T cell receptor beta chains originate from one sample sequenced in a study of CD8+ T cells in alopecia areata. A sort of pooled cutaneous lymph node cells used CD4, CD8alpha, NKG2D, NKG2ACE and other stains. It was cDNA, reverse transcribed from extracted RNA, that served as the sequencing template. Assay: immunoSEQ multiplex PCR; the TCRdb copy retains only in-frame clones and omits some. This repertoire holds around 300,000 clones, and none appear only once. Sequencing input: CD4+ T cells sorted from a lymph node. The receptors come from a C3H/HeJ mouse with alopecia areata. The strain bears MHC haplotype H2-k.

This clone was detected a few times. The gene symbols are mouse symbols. Partial CDR3 DNA: TGCACCTGCGGACAGGGAAACACCGGG. Protein product: CTCGQGNTG. The whole CDR3 sequence reads CTCGQGNTGQLYF. V gene TRBV1 combines with J gene TRBJ2-2, with 8 bases lining up with TRBD1. With the read ending 4 residues before the CDR3 end, the germline J gene is used to fill in that end. The CDR3 has 13 amino acids. The V gene end was trimmed by 8 bases and the J gene end by 1 base; junction bases not matched to a gene: 0. The germline gives CDR1 NSQYPW, CDR2 LRSPGD (reference sequence). Looking up the rest from reference TRBV1 and TRBJ2-2 gives the full variable domain: VTLLEQNPRWRLVPRGQAVNLRCILKNSQYPWMSWYQQDLQKQLQWLFTLRSPGDKEVKSLPGADYLATRVTDTELRLQVANMSQGRTLYCTCGQGNTGQLYFGEGSKLTVL.

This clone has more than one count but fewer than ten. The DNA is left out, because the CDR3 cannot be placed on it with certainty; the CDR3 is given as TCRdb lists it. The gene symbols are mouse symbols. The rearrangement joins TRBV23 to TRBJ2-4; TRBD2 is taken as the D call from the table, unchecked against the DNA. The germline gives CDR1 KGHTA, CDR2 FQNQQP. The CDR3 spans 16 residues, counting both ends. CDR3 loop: CAPAAMTGGSQNTLYF.

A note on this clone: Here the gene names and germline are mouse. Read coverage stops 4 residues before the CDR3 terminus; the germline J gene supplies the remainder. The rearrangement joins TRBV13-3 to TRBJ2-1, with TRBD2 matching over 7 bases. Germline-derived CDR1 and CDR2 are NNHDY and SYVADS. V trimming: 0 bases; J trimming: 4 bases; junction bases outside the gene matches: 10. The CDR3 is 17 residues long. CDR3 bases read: TGTGCCAGCAGTGATGACTGGGGCGGGAGGAAATATGCT. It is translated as CASSDDWGGRKYA. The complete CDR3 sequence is CASSDDWGGRKYAEQFF.

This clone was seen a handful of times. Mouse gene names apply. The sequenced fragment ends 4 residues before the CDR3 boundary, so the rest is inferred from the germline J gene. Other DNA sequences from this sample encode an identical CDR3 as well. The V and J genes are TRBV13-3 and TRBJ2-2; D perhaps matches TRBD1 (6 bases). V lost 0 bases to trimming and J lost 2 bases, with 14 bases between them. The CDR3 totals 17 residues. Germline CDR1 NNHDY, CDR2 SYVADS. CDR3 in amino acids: CASSDARGTANTGQLYF. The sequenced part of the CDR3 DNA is TGTGCCAGCAGTGATGCGAGGGGGACGGCCAACACCGGG.

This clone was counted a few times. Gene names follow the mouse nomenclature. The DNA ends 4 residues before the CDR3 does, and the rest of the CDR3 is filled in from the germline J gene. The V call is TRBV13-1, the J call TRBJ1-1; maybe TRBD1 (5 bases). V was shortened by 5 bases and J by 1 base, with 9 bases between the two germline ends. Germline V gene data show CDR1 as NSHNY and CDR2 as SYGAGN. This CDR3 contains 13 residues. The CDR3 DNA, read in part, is TGTGCCAGCAGAGGCAGGGTAAACACA. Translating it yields CASRGRVNT. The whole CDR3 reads CASRGRVNTEVFF.

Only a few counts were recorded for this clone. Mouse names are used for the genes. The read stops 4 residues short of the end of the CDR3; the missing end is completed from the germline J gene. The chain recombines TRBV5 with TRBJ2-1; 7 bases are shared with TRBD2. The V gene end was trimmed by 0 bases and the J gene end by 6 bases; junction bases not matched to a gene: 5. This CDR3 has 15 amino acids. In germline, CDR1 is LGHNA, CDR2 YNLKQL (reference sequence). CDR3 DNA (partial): TGTGCCAGCAGCCAAGAGGTGGGGGGAAGTGCT. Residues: CASSQEVGGSA. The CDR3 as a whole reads CASSQEVGGSAEQFF.

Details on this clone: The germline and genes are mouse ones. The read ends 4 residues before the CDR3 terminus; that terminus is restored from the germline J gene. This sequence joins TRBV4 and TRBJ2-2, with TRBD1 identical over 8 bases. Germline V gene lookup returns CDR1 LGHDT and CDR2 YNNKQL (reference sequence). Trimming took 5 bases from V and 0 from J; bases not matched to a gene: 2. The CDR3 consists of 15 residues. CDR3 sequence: CASSNRGSNTGQLYF. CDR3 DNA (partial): TGTGCCAGCAGCAACAGGGGGTCAAACACCGGG.

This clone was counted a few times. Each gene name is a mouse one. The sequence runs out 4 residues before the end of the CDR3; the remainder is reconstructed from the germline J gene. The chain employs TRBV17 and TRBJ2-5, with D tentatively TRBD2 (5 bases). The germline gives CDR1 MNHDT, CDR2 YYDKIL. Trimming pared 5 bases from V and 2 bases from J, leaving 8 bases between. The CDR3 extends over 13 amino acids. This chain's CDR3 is CASSPGLQDTQYF. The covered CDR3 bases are TGTGCTAGCAGTCCAGGACTCCAAGAC.

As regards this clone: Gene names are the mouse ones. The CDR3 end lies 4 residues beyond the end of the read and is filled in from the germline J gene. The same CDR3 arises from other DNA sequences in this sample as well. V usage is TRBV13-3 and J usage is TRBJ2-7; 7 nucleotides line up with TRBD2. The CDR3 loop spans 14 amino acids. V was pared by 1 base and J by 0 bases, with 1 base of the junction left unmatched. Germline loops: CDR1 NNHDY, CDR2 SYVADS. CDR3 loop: CASSDLGGSYEQYF. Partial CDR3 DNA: TGTGCCAGCAGTGATTTGGGGGGCTCCTAT.